This TCR beta chain originates from a study of T-cell reconstitution after alpha-beta-depleted transplantation in children. Germline CDR1 and CDR2: SGHTA and FQGNSA. V dropped 3 bases and J dropped 0 bases, with 14 bases sitting between them. The length of the CDR3 is 16 residues. In its sample, this clonotype was seen a few times. For TCRbeta, the library was prepared with unique molecular identifiers. TCRdb called the PCR reads again in MiXCR, with one record for every CDR3 protein. The sample has hundreds of thousands of distinct CDR3 sequences, roughly 17% seen once. The sequence came from a human donor who donated a stem cell graft to a child with acute myeloid leukemia. The V call is TRBV7-2, the J call TRBJ1-2, with D hard to call. The starting material was PBMCs from the stem cell graft donor, obtained from the stem cell graft. This CDR3 is CASSFLAVGPNYGYTF. The CDR3 DNA reads TGTGCCAGCAGCTTCTTGGCAGTCGGCCCTAACTATGGCTACACCTTC.